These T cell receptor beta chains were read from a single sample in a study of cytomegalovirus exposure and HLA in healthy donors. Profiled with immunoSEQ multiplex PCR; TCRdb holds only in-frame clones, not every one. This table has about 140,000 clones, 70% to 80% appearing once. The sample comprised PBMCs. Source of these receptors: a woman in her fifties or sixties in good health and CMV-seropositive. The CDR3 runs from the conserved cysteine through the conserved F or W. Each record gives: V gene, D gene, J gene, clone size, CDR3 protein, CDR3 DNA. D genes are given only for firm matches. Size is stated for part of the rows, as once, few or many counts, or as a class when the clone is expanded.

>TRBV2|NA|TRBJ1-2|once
CASSTRQTANYGYTF
TGTGCCAGCAGCACCAGACAGACAGCTAACTATGGCTACACCTTC
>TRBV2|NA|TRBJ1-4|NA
CASSELGAGKLFF
TGTGCCAGCAGTGAGTTAGGGGCTGGAAAACTGTTTTTT
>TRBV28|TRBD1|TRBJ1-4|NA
CASRLGQGNEKLFF
TGTGCCAGCAGATTGGGACAGGGTAATGAAAAACTGTTTTTT
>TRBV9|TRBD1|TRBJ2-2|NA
CASSYKQGAPGELFF
TGTGCCAGCAGCTACAAACAGGGGGCCCCCGGGGAGCTGTTTTTT
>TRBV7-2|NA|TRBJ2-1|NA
CASSLDGSDYNEQFF
TGTGCCAGCAGCTTAGATGGTAGCGACTACAATGAGCAGTTCTTC
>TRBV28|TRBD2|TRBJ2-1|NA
CASSTFGGSSYNEQFF
TGTGCCAGCAGTACCTTCGGCGGGAGCTCCTACAATGAGCAGTTCTTC
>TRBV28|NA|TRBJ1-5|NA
CASSWASLNQPQHF
TGTGCCAGCAGCTGGGCTTCTTTGAATCAGCCCCAGCATTTT
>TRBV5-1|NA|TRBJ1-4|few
CASSPDRTGYEKLFF
TGCGCCAGCAGCCCCGACAGGACGGGATATGAAAAACTGTTTTTT
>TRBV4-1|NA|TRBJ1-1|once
CASSQGMGALNTEAFF
TGCGCCAGCAGCCAAGGTATGGGGGCCCTGAACACTGAAGCTTTCTTT
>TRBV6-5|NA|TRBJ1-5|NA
CAKRGSNQPQHF
TGTGCCAAAAGGGGTTCTAATCAGCCCCAGCATTTT
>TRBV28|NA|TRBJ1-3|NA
CASSLEDNYPSSGNTIYF
TGTGCCAGCAGTTTAGAGGACAACTACCCCAGCTCTGGAAACACCATATATTTT
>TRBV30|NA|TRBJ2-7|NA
CAWSVQTSDEQYF
TGTGCCTGGAGTGTACAGACTAGTGACGAGCAGTACTTC
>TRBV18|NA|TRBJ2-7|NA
CASSPPGQAYEQYF
TGTGCCAGCTCACCCCCTGGGCAGGCCTACGAGCAGTACTTC
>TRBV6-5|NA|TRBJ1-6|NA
CASSSAEGRHNSPLHF
TGTGCCAGCAGTTCCGCTGAGGGGAGGCATAATTCACCCCTCCACTTT
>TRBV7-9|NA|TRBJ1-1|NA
CASTEEVTSTEAFF
TGTGCCAGCACCGAGGAGGTGACAAGCACTGAAGCTTTCTTT
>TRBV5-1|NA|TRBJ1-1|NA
CASSPQGAGTEAFF
TGCGCCAGCAGCCCACAGGGTGCAGGCACTGAAGCTTTCTTT
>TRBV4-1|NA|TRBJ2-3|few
CASSQTQGDTQYF
TGCGCCAGCAGCCAAACCCAGGGGGATACGCAGTATTTT
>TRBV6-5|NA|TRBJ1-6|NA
CASSTGNSPLHF
TGTGCCAGCAGTACCGGGAATTCACCCCTCCACTTT
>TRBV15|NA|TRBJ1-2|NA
CATSPNAGGNYGYTF
TGTGCCACCAGCCCCAATGCGGGCGGAAACTATGGCTACACCTTC
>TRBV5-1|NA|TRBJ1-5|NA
CASSLDKLGGNQPQHF
TGCGCCAGCAGCTTGGATAAATTAGGGGGTAACCAGCCCCAGCATTTT
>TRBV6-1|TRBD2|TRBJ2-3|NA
CASSGYAGASDTQYF
TGTGCCAGCAGTGGCTACGCGGGAGCATCCGATACGCAGTATTTT
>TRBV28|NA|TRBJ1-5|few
CASSQPGLNSNQPQHF
TGTGCCAGCAGTCAACCGGGACTCAATAGCAATCAGCCCCAGCATTTT
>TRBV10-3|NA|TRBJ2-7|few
CAISYREYEQYF
TGTGCCATCAGTTACAGGGAGTACGAGCAGTACTTC
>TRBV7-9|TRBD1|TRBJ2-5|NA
CASSGGQGTQETQYF
TGTGCCAGCAGCGGGGGACAGGGGACTCAAGAGACCCAGTACTTC
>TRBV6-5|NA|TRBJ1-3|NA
CASSLGLSGNTIYF
TGTGCCAGCAGTCTGGGACTTTCTGGAAACACCATATATTTT
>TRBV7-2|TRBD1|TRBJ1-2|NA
CASSPRTGKYYGYTF
TGTGCCAGCAGCCCACGGACAGGGAAATACTATGGCTACACCTTC
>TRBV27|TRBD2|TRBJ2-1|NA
CASSLIGGRVEQFF
TGTGCCAGCAGTTTGATCGGCGGGAGGGTGGAGCAGTTCTTC
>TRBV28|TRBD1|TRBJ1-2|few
CASTLGTGGTYGYTF
TGTGCCAGCACTCTTGGGACAGGGGGTACCTATGGCTACACCTTC
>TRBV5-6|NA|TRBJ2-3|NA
CASSLGLDTQYF
TGTGCCAGCAGTCTCGGGTTAGATACGCAGTATTTT
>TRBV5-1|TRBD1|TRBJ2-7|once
CASSPRTGAGEQYF
TGCGCCAGCAGCCCCCGGACAGGGGCAGGCGAGCAGTACTTC
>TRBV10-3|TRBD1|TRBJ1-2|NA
CAISESEGATYGYTF
TGTGCCATCAGTGAGTCGGAGGGGGCCACCTATGGCTACACCTTC
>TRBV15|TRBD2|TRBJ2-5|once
CATSRDQGGETQYF
TGTGCCACCAGCAGAGATCAGGGAGGGGAGACCCAGTACTTC
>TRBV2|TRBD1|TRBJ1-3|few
CASRQDRIGPNTIYF
TGTGCCAGCAGGCAGGACAGGATCGGACCAAACACCATATATTTT
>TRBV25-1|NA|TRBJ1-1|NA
CASRDSGNTEAFF
TGTGCCAGCAGGGACAGTGGGAACACTGAAGCTTTCTTT
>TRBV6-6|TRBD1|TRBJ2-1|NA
CASSLQGSSYNEQFF
TGTGCCAGCAGTTTACAGGGGAGCTCCTACAATGAGCAGTTCTTC
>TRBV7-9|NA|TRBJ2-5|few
CASSRFGGASLSETQYF
TGTGCCAGCAGCCGCTTTGGGGGCGCGAGCCTAAGCGAGACCCAGTACTTC
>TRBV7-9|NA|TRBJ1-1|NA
CASSLGGKGEAFF
TGTGCCAGCAGCTTGGGGGGAAAGGGCGAAGCTTTCTTT
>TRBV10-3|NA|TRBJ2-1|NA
CAISEGFTSTNEQFF
TGTGCCATCAGTGAGGGATTTACTAGTACCAATGAGCAGTTCTTC
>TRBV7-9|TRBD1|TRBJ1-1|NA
CASSFTTGTGNTEAFF
TGTGCCAGCAGCTTTACTACCGGGACAGGGAACACTGAAGCTTTCTTT
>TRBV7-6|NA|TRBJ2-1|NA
CASSLGFGSSYNEQFF
TGTGCCAGCAGCTTAGGCTTTGGGAGCTCCTACAATGAGCAGTTCTTC
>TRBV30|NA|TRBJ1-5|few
CAWSLYSNQPQHF
TGTGCCTGGAGCCTATATAGCAATCAGCCCCAGCATTTT
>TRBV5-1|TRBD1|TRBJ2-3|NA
CASSALDRRTDTQYF
TGCGCCAGCAGCGCTCTGGACAGGCGCACAGATACGCAGTATTTT
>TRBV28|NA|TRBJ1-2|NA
CASSFISYGYTF
TGTGCCAGCAGTTTTATTAGCTATGGCTACACCTTC
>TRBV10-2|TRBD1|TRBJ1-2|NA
CASSESTGYGYTF
TGCGCCAGCAGTGAGTCGACAGGGTATGGCTACACCTTC
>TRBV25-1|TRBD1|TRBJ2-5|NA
CASSELRTGGETQYF
TGTGCCAGCAGTGAATTAAGAACAGGGGGCGAGACCCAGTACTTC
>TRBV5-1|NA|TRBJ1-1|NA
CASSLAGAGMNTEAFF
TGCGCCAGCAGCTTGGCCGGGGCGGGAATGAACACTGAAGCTTTCTTT
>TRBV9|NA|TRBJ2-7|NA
CASSPLAEAFHEQYF
TGTGCCAGCAGCCCCTTGGCGGAGGCCTTCCACGAGCAGTACTTC
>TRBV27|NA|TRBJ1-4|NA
CASSFGLDGATNEKLFF
TGTGCCAGCAGTTTTGGCCTGGACGGGGCAACTAATGAAAAACTGTTTTTT
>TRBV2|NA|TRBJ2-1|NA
CASSVDRTLSGTSQFF
TGTGCCAGCAGTGTGGACAGAACACTCTCCGGGACGTCGCAGTTCTTC
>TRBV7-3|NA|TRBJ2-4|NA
CASSLLQGDIQYF
TGTGCCAGCAGCTTACTACAGGGAGACATTCAGTACTTC
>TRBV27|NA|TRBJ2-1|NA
CASSLGGPRGGNEQFF
TGTGCCAGCAGTTTAGGAGGGCCCAGAGGAGGCAATGAGCAGTTCTTC
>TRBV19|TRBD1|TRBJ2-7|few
CASSKGGNSYEQYF
TGTGCCAGTAGTAAAGGGGGCAATTCCTACGAGCAGTACTTC
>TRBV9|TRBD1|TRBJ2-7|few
CASSLDRGAYEQYF
TGTGCCAGCAGCCTCGACAGGGGGGCCTACGAGCAGTACTTC
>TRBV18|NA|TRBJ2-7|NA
CASSPDMLARYEQYF
TGTGCCAGCTCACCAGACATGTTGGCCCGCTACGAGCAGTACTTC